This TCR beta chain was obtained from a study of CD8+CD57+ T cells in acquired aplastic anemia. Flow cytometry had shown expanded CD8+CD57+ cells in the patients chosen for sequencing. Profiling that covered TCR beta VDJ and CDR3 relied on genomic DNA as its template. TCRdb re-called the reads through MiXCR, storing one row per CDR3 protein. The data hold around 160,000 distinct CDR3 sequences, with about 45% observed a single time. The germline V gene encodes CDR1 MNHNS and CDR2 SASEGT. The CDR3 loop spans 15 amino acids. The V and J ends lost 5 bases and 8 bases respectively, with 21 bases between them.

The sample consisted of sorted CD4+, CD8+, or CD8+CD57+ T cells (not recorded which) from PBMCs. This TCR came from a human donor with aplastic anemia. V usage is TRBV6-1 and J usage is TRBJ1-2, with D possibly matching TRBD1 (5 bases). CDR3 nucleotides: TGTGCCAGCAGTCCTCGGGACGGACTAATGAACGGCTACACCTTC. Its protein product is CASSPRDGLMNGYTF.